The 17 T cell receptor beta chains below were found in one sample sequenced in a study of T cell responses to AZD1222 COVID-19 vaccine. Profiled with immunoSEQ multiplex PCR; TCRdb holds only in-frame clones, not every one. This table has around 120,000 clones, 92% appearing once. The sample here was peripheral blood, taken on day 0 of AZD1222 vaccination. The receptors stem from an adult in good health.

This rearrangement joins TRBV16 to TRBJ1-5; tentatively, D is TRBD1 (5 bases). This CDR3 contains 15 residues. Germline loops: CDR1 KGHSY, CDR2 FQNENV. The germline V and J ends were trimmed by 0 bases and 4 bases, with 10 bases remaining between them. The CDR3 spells CASSQSSGGNQPQHF. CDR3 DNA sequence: TGTGCCAGCAGCCAATCATCCGGGGGAAATCAGCCCCAGCATTTT.

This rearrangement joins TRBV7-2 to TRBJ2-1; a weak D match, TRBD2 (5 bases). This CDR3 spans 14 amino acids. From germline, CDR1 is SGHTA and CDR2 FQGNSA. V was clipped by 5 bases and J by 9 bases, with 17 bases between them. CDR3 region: CASSPAAPRSEQFF. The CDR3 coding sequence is TGTGCCAGCAGCCCAGCGGCCCCCCGCAGTGAGCAGTTCTTC.

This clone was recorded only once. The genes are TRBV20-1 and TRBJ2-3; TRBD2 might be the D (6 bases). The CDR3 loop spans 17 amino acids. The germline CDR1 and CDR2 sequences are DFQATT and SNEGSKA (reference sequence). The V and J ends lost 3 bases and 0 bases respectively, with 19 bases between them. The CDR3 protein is CSASVISGKTSTDTQYF. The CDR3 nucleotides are TGCAGTGCTAGTGTTATTAGCGGAAAGACAAGCACAGATACGCAGTATTTT.

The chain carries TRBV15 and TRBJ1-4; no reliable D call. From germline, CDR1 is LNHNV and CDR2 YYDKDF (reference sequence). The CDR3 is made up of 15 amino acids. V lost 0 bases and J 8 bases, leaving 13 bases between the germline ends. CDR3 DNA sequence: TGTGCCACCAGCAGAGAACGCTCCGGTGGGGAAAAACTGTTTTTT. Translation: CATSRERSGGEKLFF.

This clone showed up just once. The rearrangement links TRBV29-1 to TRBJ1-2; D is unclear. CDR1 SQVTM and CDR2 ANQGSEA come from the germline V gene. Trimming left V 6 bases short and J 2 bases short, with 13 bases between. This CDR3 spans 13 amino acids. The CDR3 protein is CSVLPSGNYGYTF. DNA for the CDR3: TGCAGCGTCCTACCCTCGGGGAACTATGGCTACACCTTC.

The CDR3 DNA follows: TGCGCCAGCAGCCCGGGACTTAACACCGGGGAGCTGTTTTTT. It yields the protein CASSPGLNTGELFF. The chain is built from TRBV4-3 and TRBJ2-2; perhaps TRBD2 as D (6 bases). The germline V gene encodes CDR1 LGHNA and CDR2 YSLEER. Trimming shortened V by 4 bases and J by 2 bases, and 8 bases separated the two germline ends. The CDR3 is 14 residues long.

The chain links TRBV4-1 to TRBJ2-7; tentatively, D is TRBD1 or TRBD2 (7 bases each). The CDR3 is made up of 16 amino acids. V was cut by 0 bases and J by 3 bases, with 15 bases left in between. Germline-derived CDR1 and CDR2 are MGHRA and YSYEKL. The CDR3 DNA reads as TGCGCCAGCAGCCAAGATGGGGGGGCAGGGGGCTACGAGCAGTACTTC. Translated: CASSQDGGAGGYEQYF.

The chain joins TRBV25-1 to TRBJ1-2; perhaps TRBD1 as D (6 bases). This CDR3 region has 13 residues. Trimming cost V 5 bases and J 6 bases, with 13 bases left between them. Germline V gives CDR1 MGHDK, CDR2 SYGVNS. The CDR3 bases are TGTGCCAGCAGTAAGGGGGGTTCCCATGGCTACACCTTC. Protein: CASSKGGSHGYTF.

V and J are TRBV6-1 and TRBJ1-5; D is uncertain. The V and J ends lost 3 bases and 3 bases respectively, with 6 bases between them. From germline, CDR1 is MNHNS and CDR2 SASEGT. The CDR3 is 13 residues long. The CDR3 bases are TGTGCCAGCAGTGACAATAACAATCAGCCCCAGCATTTT. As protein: CASSDNNNQPQHF.

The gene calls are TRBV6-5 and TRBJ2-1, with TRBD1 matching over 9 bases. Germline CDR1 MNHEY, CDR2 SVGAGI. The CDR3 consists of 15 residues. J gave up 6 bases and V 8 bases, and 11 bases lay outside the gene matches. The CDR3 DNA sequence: TGTGCCAGCGTCCCGCGGGACAGGGACATCAATGAGCAGTTCTTC. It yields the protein CASVPRDRDINEQFF.

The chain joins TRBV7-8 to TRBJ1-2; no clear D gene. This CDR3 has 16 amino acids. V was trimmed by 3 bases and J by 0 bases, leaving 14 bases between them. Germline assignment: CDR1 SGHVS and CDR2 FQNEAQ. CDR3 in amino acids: CASSLRIRMPNYGYTF. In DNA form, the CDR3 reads TGTGCCAGCAGCTTGAGGATCAGGATGCCTAACTATGGCTACACCTTC.

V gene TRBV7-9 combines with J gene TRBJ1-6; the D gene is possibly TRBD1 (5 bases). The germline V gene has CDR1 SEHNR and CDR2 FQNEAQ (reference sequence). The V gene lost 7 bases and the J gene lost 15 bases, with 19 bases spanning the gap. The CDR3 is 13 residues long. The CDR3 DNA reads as TGTGCCAGCACCCTCCAGGGCGCGGGTGTCCTCCACTTT. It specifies CASTLQGAGVLHF.

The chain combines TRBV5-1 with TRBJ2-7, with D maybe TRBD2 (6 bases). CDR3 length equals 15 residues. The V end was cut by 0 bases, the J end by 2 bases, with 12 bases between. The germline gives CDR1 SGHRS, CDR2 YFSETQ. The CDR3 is CASSLGFGGTYEQYF. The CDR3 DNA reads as TGCGCCAGCAGCTTGGGGTTTGGGGGGACCTACGAGCAGTACTTC.

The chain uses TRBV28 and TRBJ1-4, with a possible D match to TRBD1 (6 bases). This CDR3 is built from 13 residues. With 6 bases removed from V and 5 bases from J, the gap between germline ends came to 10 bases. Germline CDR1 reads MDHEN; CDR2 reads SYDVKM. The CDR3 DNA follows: TGTGCCAGCAGAGGGGGATTGAATGAAAAACTGTTTTTT. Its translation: CASRGGLNEKLFF.

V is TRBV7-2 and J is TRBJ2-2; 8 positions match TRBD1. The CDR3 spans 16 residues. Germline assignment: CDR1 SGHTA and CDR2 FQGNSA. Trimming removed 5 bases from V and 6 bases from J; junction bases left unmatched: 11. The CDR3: CASSPKTGAPAGELFF. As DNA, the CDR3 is TGTGCCAGCAGCCCTAAGACAGGGGCCCCGGCCGGGGAGCTGTTTTTT.

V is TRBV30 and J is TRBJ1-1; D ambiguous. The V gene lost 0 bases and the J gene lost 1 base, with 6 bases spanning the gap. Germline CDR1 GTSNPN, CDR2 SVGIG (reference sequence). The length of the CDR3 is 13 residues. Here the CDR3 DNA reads TGTGCCTGGAGTGTAGCGGGGAACACTGAAGCTTTCTTT. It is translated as CAWSVAGNTEAFF.

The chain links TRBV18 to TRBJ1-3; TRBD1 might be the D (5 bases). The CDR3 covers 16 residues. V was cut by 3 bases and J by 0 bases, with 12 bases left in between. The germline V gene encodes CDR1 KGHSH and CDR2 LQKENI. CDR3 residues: CASSPLETVSGNTIYF. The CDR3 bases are TGTGCCAGCTCACCCCTCGAGACAGTCTCTGGAAACACCATATATTTT. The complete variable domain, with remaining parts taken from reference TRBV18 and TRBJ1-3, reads NAGVMQNPRHLVRRRGQEARLRCSPMKGHSHVYWYRQLPEEGLKFMVYLQKENIIDESGMPKERFSAEFPKEGPSILRIQQVVRGDSAAYFCASSPLETVSGNTIYFGEGSWLTVV.